This is a list of T cell receptor beta chains from one sample in a study of OX40 agonist ivuxolimab in advanced cancers. Measured with immunoSEQ multiplex PCR; TCRdb has only the in-frame clones, and not every one. The sample includes roughly 100,000 clones, more than 85% of them seen just once. Source: CD4+ or CD8+ T cells sorted from blood, taken in a trial of the OX40 agonist ivuxolimab. These receptors were collected from an adult with an advanced solid tumor such as melanoma, head and neck, liver or kidney cancer. Each CDR3 is given with its conserved first and last residue.

V,J,CDR3
TRBV13,TRBJ2-1,CASSITARLAGSYEQFF
TRBV30,TRBJ2-3,CAWSRAGSSTDTQYF
TRBV5-1,TRBJ1-1,CASSVNPGPNTEAFF
TRBV6-6,TRBJ2-1,CASRKSGTSGADEQFF
TRBV6-1,TRBJ2-5,CASIMASWTQETQYF
TRBV7-2,TRBJ1-1,CASRFQSGNTEAFF
TRBV4-3,TRBJ1-2,CASSQDYVDLYGYTF
TRBV7-2,TRBJ2-1,CASSPGLAYNEQFF
TRBV11-2,TRBJ2-3,CASSSLGSTDTQYF
TRBV5-1,TRBJ2-1,CASSLVTSNSEQFF
TRBV5-1,TRBJ1-1,CASSVTRVDTEAFF
TRBV29-1,TRBJ1-1,CSVQTGRNTEAFF
TRBV5-4,TRBJ2-1,CASSRRGGNYNEQFF
TRBV28,TRBJ2-4,CASSSPGGEAIQYF
TRBV28,TRBJ1-2,CASSLLGRRYGYTF
TRBV30,TRBJ1-3,CAWTGGNTIYF
TRBV27,TRBJ1-5,CASSPSNQPQHF
TRBV11-2,TRBJ2-3,CASSPGTDTQYF
TRBV30,TRBJ1-2,CAWSKFRTGNYGYTF
TRBV28,TRBJ1-2,CASNAVNSVGYTF
TRBV7-2,TRBJ2-3,CASSQAGRETQYF
TRBV27,TRBJ2-7,CASSLGGRYYEQYF
TRBV11-2,TRBJ1-1,CASSPRRVYGREAFF
TRBV7-9,TRBJ2-3,CASSLGGWDTQYF
TRBV29-1,TRBJ2-1,CSFPGSGGYNEQFF
TRBV20-1,TRBJ1-2,CSAAPGYGYTF
TRBV7-2,TRBJ1-3,CASSSDGGNTIYF
TRBV28,TRBJ1-2,CASNPTTGFYGYTF
TRBV5-1,TRBJ2-3,CASSLAGGRRDTQYF
TRBV11-3,TRBJ2-7,CASSPWTGNGEQYF
TRBV28,TRBJ2-7,CASSHAAGTGSYEQYF
TRBV4-3,TRBJ1-3,CASSQESGNTIYF
TRBV6-6,TRBJ1-6,CASRRGDREYSPLHF
TRBV28,TRBJ2-3,CASSGVTDTQYF
TRBV28,TRBJ2-3,CASSPAGTDTQYF
TRBV7-9,TRBJ2-1,CASSLNRDYNEQFF
TRBV30,TRBJ1-5,CAWSQGGKQPQHF
TRBV7-9,TRBJ1-2,CASSLGTAKDGYTF
TRBV7-9,TRBJ1-4,CASSYREKLFF
TRBV5-1,TRBJ2-3,CASSLMGWVDTQYF
TRBV5-1,TRBJ2-5,CASSLVGGTQETQYF
TRBV15,TRBJ1-2,CATSRDRRYGYTF
TRBV7-2,TRBJ2-4,CASSSPQNIQYF
TRBV7-2,TRBJ2-1,CASSWGTSGGEQFF
TRBV19,TRBJ2-1,CASSMGLILSYNEQFF
TRBV28,TRBJ2-3,CASSVFRGAEDTQYF
TRBV7-9,TRBJ1-5,CASSQTGADQPQHF
TRBV10-3,TRBJ2-1,CAIRMTSGYNEQFF